A selection of T cell receptor beta chains follows, all from one sample in a study of T cells in Graves' hyperthyroidism and ophthalmopathy. One entry per CDR3 protein results from TCRdb running MiXCR on the multiplex PCR reads. The data contain some 800,000 distinct CDR3 sequences, roughly 40% of them singletons. Sequencing was performed on blood. These TCRs come from a young man with Graves' hyperthyroidism. The CDR3 runs from the conserved cysteine through the conserved F or W. The D gene is left open where the match is weak. Where a row states a size, it is once, few, many or the class of an expanded clone; other rows omit it.

V gene: TRBV12-3/TRBV12-4
clone size: -
J gene: TRBJ1-2
D gene: TRBD1
CDR3 DNA: TGTGCTAGTGGTCCATCCTCGGGACAGGGGGCACTTGGCTACACCTTC
CDR3 protein: CASGPSSGQGALGYTF

V gene: TRBV7-9
clone size: -
J gene: TRBJ2-7
D gene: TRBD2
CDR3 DNA: TGTGCCAGCAGCCGCGGGACTAGGGACGAGCAGTACTTC
CDR3 protein: CASSRGTRDEQYF

V gene: TRBV24-1
clone size: -
J gene: TRBJ1-1
D gene: -
CDR3 DNA: TGTGCCAGCAGTTCCGCCGGAGGGGACACTGAAGCTTTCTTT
CDR3 protein: CASSSAGGDTEAFF

V gene: TRBV29-1
clone size: -
J gene: TRBJ1-2
D gene: TRBD1
CDR3 DNA: TGCAGCGTGGACAGGGCTTATGGCTACACCTTC
CDR3 protein: CSVDRAYGYTF

V gene: TRBV7-9
clone size: -
J gene: TRBJ2-2
D gene: -
CDR3 DNA: TGTGCCAGCAGCCATCTAACGCTGGGGACCGGGGAGCTGTTTTTT
CDR3 protein: CASSHLTLGTGELFF

V gene: TRBV29-1
clone size: -
J gene: TRBJ1-1
D gene: -
CDR3 DNA: TGCAGCGTTGAAGAGGCTAGCGGGAGGGAAGCTTTCTTT
CDR3 protein: CSVEEASGREAFF

V gene: TRBV4-1
clone size: -
J gene: TRBJ2-7
D gene: -
CDR3 DNA: TGCGCCAGCAGCCTCGCCGACCTGGGAGGCGAGCAGTACTTC
CDR3 protein: CASSLADLGGEQYF

V gene: TRBV3-1
clone size: once
J gene: TRBJ2-7
D gene: -
CDR3 DNA: TGTGCCAGCAGTAAAACAGGGTCCGAGCAGTACTTC
CDR3 protein: CASSKTGSEQYF

V gene: TRBV19
clone size: many
J gene: TRBJ2-6
D gene: -
CDR3 DNA: TGTGCCAGTAGTTCCCGACAGGATCTTGGGGCCAACGTCCTGACTTTC
CDR3 protein: CASSSRQDLGANVLTF

V gene: TRBV13
clone size: few
J gene: TRBJ2-5
D gene: TRBD2
CDR3 DNA: TGTGCCAGCAGCCTGCTAGGTAGCGGGCAAGAGACCCAGTACTTC
CDR3 protein: CASSLLGSGQETQYF

V gene: TRBV7-9
clone size: -
J gene: TRBJ1-2
D gene: -
CDR3 DNA: TGTGCCAGCAGTGAATCAGTGGGATACGGCTACACCTTC
CDR3 protein: CASSESVGYGYTF

V gene: TRBV19
clone size: -
J gene: TRBJ1-5
D gene: -
CDR3 DNA: TGTGCCAGTATCGTGTGGGGCAATCAGCCCCAGCATTTT
CDR3 protein: CASIVWGNQPQHF

V gene: TRBV7-9
clone size: many
J gene: TRBJ1-2
D gene: TRBD1
CDR3 DNA: TGTGCCAGCAGCTTAGCAGGGACAGAGGGGATCTACACCTTC
CDR3 protein: CASSLAGTEGIYTF

V gene: TRBV7-9
clone size: -
J gene: TRBJ2-7
D gene: -
CDR3 DNA: TGTGCCAGCAGCAGGTCCGGCTTGGGGGCTTGGAGCTCCTACGAGCAGTACTTC
CDR3 protein: CASSRSGLGAWSSYEQYF

V gene: TRBV11-1
clone size: -
J gene: TRBJ2-5
D gene: TRBD2
CDR3 DNA: TGTGCCAGCAGCTCGATAGCGGGAGTGGGGATCCAAGAGACCCAGTACTTC
CDR3 protein: CASSSIAGVGIQETQYF

V gene: TRBV20-1
clone size: many
J gene: TRBJ2-7
D gene: TRBD1
CDR3 DNA: TGCAGTGCTACTGACAGGGGACACGAGCAGTACTTC
CDR3 protein: CSATDRGHEQYF

V gene: TRBV20-1
clone size: many
J gene: TRBJ1-2
D gene: -
CDR3 DNA: TGCAGTGCTAGAAATCCAGCTTATGGCTACACCTTC
CDR3 protein: CSARNPAYGYTF

V gene: TRBV25-1
clone size: -
J gene: TRBJ1-2
D gene: -
CDR3 DNA: TGTGCCAGCAGTGCTACCCTGGGACGGCAAAGCTATGGCTACACCTTC
CDR3 protein: CASSATLGRQSYGYTF

V gene: TRBV2
clone size: few
J gene: TRBJ2-7
D gene: -
CDR3 DNA: TGTGCCAGCAGTTTGGGAATCTACTACGAGCAGTACTTC
CDR3 protein: CASSLGIYYEQYF

V gene: TRBV20-1
clone size: few
J gene: TRBJ2-7
D gene: -
CDR3 DNA: TGCAGTGCTAGAGATATAAAGGGACCGGAGCACGAGCAGTACTTC
CDR3 protein: CSARDIKGPEHEQYF

V gene: TRBV5-1
clone size: -
J gene: TRBJ2-7
D gene: -
CDR3 DNA: TGCGCCAGCAGCTTGGAACCTTGGAGCGGGTACGAGCAGTACTTC
CDR3 protein: CASSLEPWSGYEQYF

V gene: TRBV15
clone size: -
J gene: TRBJ1-6
D gene: -
CDR3 DNA: TGTGCCACCAGCGAGGGACCCCCCTATAATTCACCCCTCCACTTT
CDR3 protein: CATSEGPPYNSPLHF

V gene: TRBV11-2
clone size: -
J gene: TRBJ1-5
D gene: -
CDR3 DNA: TGTGCCAGCAGCCAAGGCCCCCTGACAGGAGAGCCCCAGCATTTT
CDR3 protein: CASSQGPLTGEPQHF

V gene: TRBV12-3/TRBV12-4
clone size: many
J gene: TRBJ1-1
D gene: TRBD1
CDR3 DNA: TGTGCCAGCAGTCCGGGACAGGGGGCTGAAGCTTTCTTT
CDR3 protein: CASSPGQGAEAFF

V gene: TRBV10-3
clone size: -
J gene: TRBJ1-6
D gene: -
CDR3 DNA: TGTGCCATCAGTGATAATGACGGAAACTATAATTCACCCCTCCACTTT
CDR3 protein: CAISDNDGNYNSPLHF

V gene: TRBV10-3
clone size: -
J gene: TRBJ2-7
D gene: -
CDR3 DNA: TGTGCCATCACTCCGACAGAGGGCTACGAGCAGTACTTC
CDR3 protein: CAITPTEGYEQYF

V gene: TRBV7-2
clone size: few
J gene: TRBJ1-1
D gene: TRBD1
CDR3 DNA: TGTGCCAGCAGCTTTTCTACAGGGGCCACGAACGGCCTTTTCTTT
CDR3 protein: CASSFSTGATNGLFF

V gene: TRBV7-2
clone size: -
J gene: TRBJ2-2
D gene: TRBD1
CDR3 DNA: TGTGCCAGCAGCCCGGGACAGGCAGCCACCGGGGAGCTGTTTTTT
CDR3 protein: CASSPGQAATGELFF

V gene: TRBV19
clone size: -
J gene: TRBJ2-5
D gene: -
CDR3 DNA: TGTGCCAGTAGTACGCCCCGTGAGGGGTCAGGGACCCAGTACTTC
CDR3 protein: CASSTPREGSGTQYF

V gene: TRBV19
clone size: few
J gene: TRBJ1-5
D gene: -
CDR3 DNA: TGTGCCAGTAGTCTATGGACGCGCAATCAGCCCCAGCATTTT
CDR3 protein: CASSLWTRNQPQHF

V gene: TRBV7-9
clone size: many
J gene: TRBJ2-5
D gene: TRBD2
CDR3 DNA: TGTGCCAGCAGCCCCGGACTAGCGGGAGTCGGCGAGACCCAGTACTTC
CDR3 protein: CASSPGLAGVGETQYF

V gene: TRBV7-2
clone size: -
J gene: TRBJ1-5
D gene: -
CDR3 DNA: TGTGCCAGCAGCCCCCGCCCCGGGGACAATCAGCCCCAGCATTTT
CDR3 protein: CASSPRPGDNQPQHF

V gene: TRBV2
clone size: many
J gene: TRBJ1-1
D gene: -
CDR3 DNA: TGTGCCAGTAGTGGAATTGAAGCTTTCTTT
CDR3 protein: CASSGIEAFF

V gene: TRBV9
clone size: many
J gene: TRBJ1-2
D gene: -
CDR3 DNA: TGTGCCAGCAGGTCCGGGCCCGACTATGGCTACACCTTC
CDR3 protein: CASRSGPDYGYTF

V gene: TRBV10-3
clone size: many
J gene: TRBJ2-7
D gene: TRBD2
CDR3 DNA: TGTGCCACGGGACTAGCGGGGAGGGACGAGCAGTACTTC
CDR3 protein: CATGLAGRDEQYF

V gene: TRBV12-3/TRBV12-4
clone size: -
J gene: TRBJ1-1
D gene: -
CDR3 DNA: TGTGCCAGCACCCCCGGGATGAACACTGAAGCTTTCTTT
CDR3 protein: CASTPGMNTEAFF

V gene: TRBV6-5
clone size: -
J gene: TRBJ1-2
D gene: TRBD1
CDR3 DNA: TGTGCCAGCAGTTACTCAACAGGGGGCAACTATGGCTACACCTTC
CDR3 protein: CASSYSTGGNYGYTF

V gene: TRBV7-3
clone size: few
J gene: TRBJ2-7
D gene: TRBD2
CDR3 DNA: TGTGCCAGCAGTGTAGCGGGAGGATACTCCTACGAGCAGTACTTC
CDR3 protein: CASSVAGGYSYEQYF

V gene: TRBV29-1
clone size: once
J gene: TRBJ2-2
D gene: -
CDR3 DNA: TGCAGCGTAAAGGCCGGGGCGATCGGGGAGCTGTTTTTT
CDR3 protein: CSVKAGAIGELFF

V gene: TRBV20-1
clone size: -
J gene: TRBJ2-7
D gene: TRBD2
CDR3 DNA: TGCAGTGCTAATGCACTAGCGGGGGGGCCTCCACACGAGCAGTACTTC
CDR3 protein: CSANALAGGPPHEQYF

V gene: TRBV20-1
clone size: -
J gene: TRBJ2-5
D gene: -
CDR3 DNA: TGCAGTGCTAGTTTAGTGGGACAAGAGACCCAGTACTTC
CDR3 protein: CSASLVGQETQYF

V gene: TRBV12-3/TRBV12-4
clone size: few
J gene: TRBJ2-5
D gene: TRBD1
CDR3 DNA: TGTGCCAGCAGCCTGGGACAGGGGGCGTTGGAGACCCAGTACTTC
CDR3 protein: CASSLGQGALETQYF

V gene: TRBV25-1
clone size: -
J gene: TRBJ2-5
D gene: -
CDR3 DNA: -
CDR3 protein: CACSARRVAQETQYF

V gene: TRBV7-2
clone size: -
J gene: TRBJ2-2
D gene: TRBD1
CDR3 DNA: TGTGCCAGCAGCTTGGACAGGACGAACACCGGGGAGCTGTTTTTT
CDR3 protein: CASSLDRTNTGELFF

V gene: TRBV9
clone size: few
J gene: TRBJ1-2
D gene: TRBD1
CDR3 DNA: TGTGCCAGCAGCCAACGGGACAGGGTCGACGGCTACACCTTC
CDR3 protein: CASSQRDRVDGYTF

V gene: TRBV6-1
clone size: -
J gene: TRBJ2-2
D gene: TRBD2
CDR3 DNA: TGTGCCAGCAGTGATTGGGGACTAGCGTGCACCGGGGAGCTGTTTTTT
CDR3 protein: CASSDWGLACTGELFF

V gene: TRBV20-1
clone size: -
J gene: TRBJ2-7
D gene: TRBD2
CDR3 DNA: TGCAGTGCTAGAGATCTTGCGGGAGAAGGGAGCGAGCAGTACTTC
CDR3 protein: CSARDLAGEGSEQYF

V gene: TRBV5-1
clone size: -
J gene: TRBJ2-6
D gene: -
CDR3 DNA: TGCGCCAGCAGTCCGATAGGACAGTCTGGGGCCAACGTCCTGACTTTC
CDR3 protein: CASSPIGQSGANVLTF

V gene: TRBV11-2
clone size: few
J gene: TRBJ2-5
D gene: TRBD2
CDR3 DNA: TGTGCCAGCAGCTCCACCTGGCTAGCGGTGTACCAAGAGACCCAGTACTTC
CDR3 protein: CASSSTWLAVYQETQYF

V gene: TRBV5-5
clone size: -
J gene: TRBJ1-6
D gene: -
CDR3 DNA: TGTGCCAGCAGCCCGACAGTTTTTAGATCACCCCTCCACTTT
CDR3 protein: CASSPTVFRSPLHF

V gene: TRBV29-1
clone size: many
J gene: TRBJ1-2
D gene: -
CDR3 DNA: TGCAGCGTTGTATACGGGACCCACTATGGCTACACCTTC
CDR3 protein: CSVVYGTHYGYTF

V gene: TRBV19
clone size: -
J gene: TRBJ2-5
D gene: -
CDR3 DNA: TGTGCCACCCCTGGGCGAAAGCCCAGGGGCCAAGAGACCCAGTACTTC
CDR3 protein: CATPGRKPRGQETQYF

V gene: TRBV7-9
clone size: many
J gene: TRBJ1-6
D gene: -
CDR3 DNA: TGTGCCAGCAGCCCAAGTGGGTCTAATTCACCCCTCCACTTT
CDR3 protein: CASSPSGSNSPLHF

V gene: TRBV7-9
clone size: -
J gene: TRBJ1-6
D gene: TRBD1
CDR3 DNA: TGTGCCAGCAGCACCCGGGACAGGGGATCACCCCTCCACTTT
CDR3 protein: CASSTRDRGSPLHF

V gene: TRBV15
clone size: -
J gene: TRBJ2-2
D gene: -
CDR3 DNA: TGTGCCACCAGCAGCCAAGAGGGGGGCTTCGGGGAGCTGTTTTTT
CDR3 protein: CATSSQEGGFGELFF